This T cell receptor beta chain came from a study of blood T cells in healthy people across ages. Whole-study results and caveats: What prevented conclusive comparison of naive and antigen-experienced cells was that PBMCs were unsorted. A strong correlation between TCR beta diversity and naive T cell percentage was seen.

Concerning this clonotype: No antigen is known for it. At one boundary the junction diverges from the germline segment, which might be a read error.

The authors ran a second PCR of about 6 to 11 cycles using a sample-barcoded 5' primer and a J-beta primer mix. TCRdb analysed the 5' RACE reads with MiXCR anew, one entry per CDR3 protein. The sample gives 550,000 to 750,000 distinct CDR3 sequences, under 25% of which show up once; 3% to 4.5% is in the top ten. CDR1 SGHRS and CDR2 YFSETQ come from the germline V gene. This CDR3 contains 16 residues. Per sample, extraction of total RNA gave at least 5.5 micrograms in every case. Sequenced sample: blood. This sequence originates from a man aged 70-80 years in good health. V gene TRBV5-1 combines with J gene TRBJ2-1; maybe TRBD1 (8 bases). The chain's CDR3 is CAGSFHRGGSYNEQFF. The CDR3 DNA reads TGCGCCGGCAGCTTCCACAGGGGGGGTAGCTACAATGAGCAGTTCTTC.